This T cell receptor beta chain was found in a study of T cells in narcolepsy (dated by TCRdb to 2016 to 2019). Turning to the overall study: Patients with narcolepsy type 1 or type 2 (NT1, NT2) and healthy control donors were enrolled in the study. The study used TCR Vbeta sequencing to track clonotypes in blood and CSF while looking for autoreactive T cells in narcolepsy patients that target self-antigens of hypocretin neurons (hypocretin, TRIB2). The full study reports these points: Plots that compared CSF and blood CD4+ T cell clonotypes from the same patient highlighted HCRT-specific and TRIB2-specific autoreactive clonotypes. According to the report, autoreactive clonotypes were detected serially in the blood of the same patients and of different patients, but not in healthy controls.

Note on this clone: Its antigen remains undetermined. Base quality data are lacking; no much larger clone is found one base away.

For TCR Vbeta sequencing and comparison with CSF CD8+ T cells, memory CD8+ T cells were sorted ex vivo from the blood of patients. The CDR3 measures 14 amino acids from cysteine to phenylalanine. The DNA shown is the 42-base CDR3, in frame from base 1. Based on the germline V gene, the CDR1 and CDR2 sequences are SNHLY and FYNNEI. V loses 6 bases at its end and J loses 5 bases; junction bases beyond the gene matches: 6. The library was generated by the immunoSEQ multiplex PCR assay. Not all clones reach the TCRdb copy of this immuneACCESS table, which keeps in-frame sequences only. Checked studies attribute under half of the gap to unresolved V genes and leave the rest unexplained. The sample table records roughly 17,000 clones; approximately 72% of these occur just once. The ten largest clones represent 11% to 15% of the sample.

The specimen sequenced was CD45RA- memory CD8+ T cells from PBMCs. The cell subset or site label on this specimen signifies: memory T cells sorted ex vivo from peripheral blood. The rearranged chain carries TRBV2 and TRBJ2-1; TRBD2 lines up with 8 middle nucleotides. The receptor was isolated from a human donor with narcolepsy. The CDR3 amino acid sequence is: CASSPREGNNEQFF. In nucleotide form, the sequence is TGTGCCAGCAGCCCTCGGGAGGGGAACAATGAGCAGTTCTTC.